Listed below are T cell receptor beta chains from one sample, sequenced in a study of blood T cell repertoires in COVID-19. Sequencing used immunoSEQ multiplex PCR; TCRdb keeps in-frame clones, though not all of them. The data show about 240,000 clones, with over 80% seen just once and 5% to 8% held by the top ten. Sequencing was carried out using peripheral blood. The source is a woman in her sixties with active or convalescent COVID-19. Each CDR3 is given with its conserved first and last residue. The order of the fields is D gene, V gene, CDR3 length, clone size, J gene, CDR3 DNA, CDR3 protein. A D gene is named only where the DNA matches it firmly. A row's size may be missing; if present it is once, few, many or a size class.

d_call: TRBD1
v_call: TRBV3-1/TRBV3-2
cdr3_length: 15
clone_size: NA
j_call: TRBJ1-2
cdr3_nt: TGTGCCAGCAGCGGACGGGACAGGGCTAACTATGGCTACACCTTC
cdr3_aa: CASSGRDRANYGYTF

d_call: NA
v_call: TRBV6-1
cdr3_length: 13
clone_size: NA
j_call: TRBJ2-1
cdr3_nt: TGTGCCAGCAGTGAATTCCTAGCGCTCGAGCAGTTCTTC
cdr3_aa: CASSEFLALEQFF

d_call: NA
v_call: TRBV27
cdr3_length: 15
clone_size: NA
j_call: TRBJ1-6
cdr3_nt: TGTGCCAGCAGTTTAAGGGGCCCGCTAAAGTCACCCCTCCACTTT
cdr3_aa: CASSLRGPLKSPLHF

d_call: NA
v_call: TRBV19
cdr3_length: 15
clone_size: NA
j_call: TRBJ1-6
cdr3_nt: TGTGCCAGTAGTATCTTCCGGAGTGGTGATTCACCCCTCCACTTT
cdr3_aa: CASSIFRSGDSPLHF

d_call: TRBD2
v_call: TRBV29-1
cdr3_length: 13
clone_size: NA
j_call: TRBJ2-1
cdr3_nt: TGCAGCGTTAGGCCGGGGCGGGAGGGTGAGCAGTTCTTC
cdr3_aa: CSVRPGREGEQFF

d_call: TRBD1
v_call: TRBV6-1
cdr3_length: 16
clone_size: once
j_call: TRBJ2-4
cdr3_nt: TGTGCCAGCAGTGTCGGACCAGGGGGCGGGAAAAACATTCAGTACTTC
cdr3_aa: CASSVGPGGGKNIQYF

d_call: NA
v_call: TRBV7-2
cdr3_length: 14
clone_size: NA
j_call: TRBJ1-4
cdr3_nt: TGTGCCAGCAGCTCAGGGTGGGCTAATGAAAAACTGTTTTTT
cdr3_aa: CASSSGWANEKLFF

d_call: TRBD2
v_call: TRBV2
cdr3_length: 15
clone_size: NA
j_call: TRBJ2-3
cdr3_nt: TGTGCCAGCAGTCCCTTAGCGGGAGGGTTAGATACGCAGTATTTT
cdr3_aa: CASSPLAGGLDTQYF

d_call: NA
v_call: TRBV27
cdr3_length: 14
clone_size: NA
j_call: TRBJ1-3
cdr3_nt: TGTGCCAGCAGTCAACAGGGTCGTGGAAACACCATATATTTT
cdr3_aa: CASSQQGRGNTIYF

d_call: NA
v_call: TRBV10-2
cdr3_length: 13
clone_size: NA
j_call: TRBJ2-2
cdr3_nt: TGCGCCAGCAGTGAGTCTAGCCCCACGGAGCTGTTTTTT
cdr3_aa: CASSESSPTELFF

d_call: NA
v_call: TRBV7-2
cdr3_length: 16
clone_size: NA
j_call: TRBJ2-2
cdr3_nt: TGTGCCAGCAGCTTTTATGAGCGGACGAACACCGGGGAGCTGTTTTTT
cdr3_aa: CASSFYERTNTGELFF

d_call: NA
v_call: TRBV5-4
cdr3_length: 16
clone_size: NA
j_call: TRBJ2-1
cdr3_nt: TGTGCCAGCCACTCCTCCAGGATGGGCTCCTACAATGAGCAGTTCTTC
cdr3_aa: CASHSSRMGSYNEQFF

d_call: TRBD1
v_call: TRBV7-2
cdr3_length: 15
clone_size: once
j_call: TRBJ2-7
cdr3_nt: TGTGCCAGCAGCACCCCGGGACAGACCTTCGGTGAGCAGTACTTC
cdr3_aa: CASSTPGQTFGEQYF

d_call: NA
v_call: TRBV18
cdr3_length: 16
clone_size: once
j_call: TRBJ1-1
cdr3_nt: TGTGCCAGCTCACCAGTAAGGGGCCTCTTGAACACTGAAGCTTTCTTT
cdr3_aa: CASSPVRGLLNTEAFF

d_call: NA
v_call: TRBV10-1
cdr3_length: 14
clone_size: NA
j_call: TRBJ2-7
cdr3_nt: TGCGCCAGCAGTCCTCTTAGGACTTCTCAAGAGCAGTACTTC
cdr3_aa: CASSPLRTSQEQYF

d_call: NA
v_call: TRBV7-9
cdr3_length: 17
clone_size: NA
j_call: TRBJ1-3
cdr3_nt: TGTGCCAGCAGCGAGTACAGTGATCCCTTCTCTGGAAACACCATATATTTT
cdr3_aa: CASSEYSDPFSGNTIYF

d_call: TRBD1
v_call: TRBV5-4
cdr3_length: 14
clone_size: NA
j_call: TRBJ2-2
cdr3_nt: TGTGCCAGCAGGTGGGACACAGGGGCCGGGGAGCTGTTTTTT
cdr3_aa: CASRWDTGAGELFF

d_call: NA
v_call: TRBV10-1
cdr3_length: 15
clone_size: once
j_call: TRBJ2-3
cdr3_nt: TGCGCCAGCAGTGCTATCAGACAGGGAGGAGATACGCAGTATTTT
cdr3_aa: CASSAIRQGGDTQYF

d_call: NA
v_call: TRBV19
cdr3_length: 16
clone_size: few
j_call: TRBJ2-1
cdr3_nt: TGTGCCACCATGACGACGGCAGGAGGATCCTACAATGAGCAGTTCTTC
cdr3_aa: CATMTTAGGSYNEQFF

d_call: NA
v_call: TRBV19
cdr3_length: 14
clone_size: NA
j_call: TRBJ1-4
cdr3_nt: TGTGCCAGTAGTATAATAGACAGGAATGAAAAACTGTTTTTT
cdr3_aa: CASSIIDRNEKLFF

d_call: TRBD1
v_call: TRBV7-9
cdr3_length: 17
clone_size: NA
j_call: TRBJ1-1
cdr3_nt: TGTGCCAGCAGCTCCGGACAGGGGGCCGTCGTCGACACTGAAGCTTTCTTT
cdr3_aa: CASSSGQGAVVDTEAFF

d_call: TRBD1
v_call: TRBV7-8
cdr3_length: 14
clone_size: NA
j_call: TRBJ2-1
cdr3_nt: TGTGCCAGCAGCCCCCGGACAGGTAGCAATGAGCAGTTCTTC
cdr3_aa: CASSPRTGSNEQFF

d_call: TRBD2
v_call: TRBV7-3
cdr3_length: 15
clone_size: few
j_call: TRBJ2-3
cdr3_nt: TGTGCCAGCAGCCCTAAGCGGGAGAGCCCTGATACGCAGTATTTT
cdr3_aa: CASSPKRESPDTQYF

d_call: NA
v_call: TRBV28
cdr3_length: 13
clone_size: NA
j_call: TRBJ1-1
cdr3_nt: TGTGCCAGCAAAACAGGGTTTAGGACTGAAGCTTTCTTT
cdr3_aa: CASKTGFRTEAFF

d_call: NA
v_call: TRBV7-9
cdr3_length: 14
clone_size: NA
j_call: TRBJ1-4
cdr3_nt: TGTGCCAGCAGCTTAGCACAGGGCGGTGAAAAACTGTTTTTT
cdr3_aa: CASSLAQGGEKLFF

d_call: NA
v_call: TRBV5-1
cdr3_length: 16
clone_size: NA
j_call: TRBJ1-2
cdr3_nt: TGCGCCAGCAGCTTAACCGCCCTAGAGACTCCCTATGGCTACACCTTC
cdr3_aa: CASSLTALETPYGYTF

d_call: TRBD1
v_call: TRBV7-9
cdr3_length: 16
clone_size: NA
j_call: TRBJ2-1
cdr3_nt: TGTGCCAGCAGCTTGGGGTCGGACAGGACCGGCAATGAGCAGTTCTTC
cdr3_aa: CASSLGSDRTGNEQFF

d_call: TRBD2
v_call: TRBV11-2
cdr3_length: 15
clone_size: once
j_call: TRBJ2-3
cdr3_nt: TGTGCCAGCAGCCGGGAGGGCAGGGAAATAGATACGCAGTATTTT
cdr3_aa: CASSREGREIDTQYF

d_call: NA
v_call: TRBV28
cdr3_length: 14
clone_size: NA
j_call: TRBJ1-6
cdr3_nt: TGTGCCAGCAGTTTGGGGGGGTTATTTTCACCCCTCCACTTT
cdr3_aa: CASSLGGLFSPLHF

d_call: TRBD2
v_call: TRBV4-2
cdr3_length: 15
clone_size: NA
j_call: TRBJ2-1
cdr3_nt: TGTGCCAGCAGCCATGCTAGCGGGGGTGACAATGAGCAGTTCTTC
cdr3_aa: CASSHASGGDNEQFF

d_call: TRBD2
v_call: TRBV11-2
cdr3_length: 18
clone_size: few
j_call: TRBJ2-3
cdr3_nt: TGTGCCAGCAGCTTAGCGAGGACTAGCGGGGGGGCAACAGATACGCAGTATTTT
cdr3_aa: CASSLARTSGGATDTQYF

d_call: TRBD1
v_call: TRBV6-1
cdr3_length: 17
clone_size: NA
j_call: TRBJ1-5
cdr3_nt: TGTGCCAGCAGTGTCCGGGACAGGGGTATGAGCAATCAGCCCCAGCATTTT
cdr3_aa: CASSVRDRGMSNQPQHF

d_call: NA
v_call: TRBV19
cdr3_length: 19
clone_size: NA
j_call: TRBJ2-7
cdr3_nt: TGTGCCAGTACCTTAGGGGGAAAGCCAGTCGAGGTCCCTCCCTACGAGCAGTACTTC
cdr3_aa: CASTLGGKPVEVPPYEQYF

d_call: NA
v_call: TRBV6-1
cdr3_length: 13
clone_size: NA
j_call: TRBJ1-1
cdr3_nt: TGTGCCAGCAGTGAGGGACAGAACACTGAAGCTTTCTTT
cdr3_aa: CASSEGQNTEAFF

d_call: TRBD2
v_call: TRBV4-2
cdr3_length: 16
clone_size: once
j_call: TRBJ2-1
cdr3_nt: TGTGCCAGCAGCCTACGACTAGCGGGGGATTACAATGAGCAGTTCTTC
cdr3_aa: CASSLRLAGDYNEQFF

d_call: NA
v_call: TRBV6-1
cdr3_length: 13
clone_size: NA
j_call: TRBJ2-1
cdr3_nt: TGTGCCAGCAGTGAACCGGGTCCATATGAGCAGTTCTTC
cdr3_aa: CASSEPGPYEQFF

d_call: NA
v_call: TRBV7-9
cdr3_length: 15
clone_size: NA
j_call: TRBJ1-5
cdr3_nt: TGTGCCAGCAGCCCCGGGGTAGGCGGCAATCAGCCCCAGCATTTT
cdr3_aa: CASSPGVGGNQPQHF

d_call: NA
v_call: TRBV7-2
cdr3_length: 12
clone_size: NA
j_call: TRBJ1-2
cdr3_nt: TGTGCCAGCAGCTTCCGTGACTATGGCTACACCTTC
cdr3_aa: CASSFRDYGYTF

d_call: TRBD2
v_call: TRBV9
cdr3_length: 15
clone_size: NA
j_call: TRBJ2-5
cdr3_nt: TGTGCCAGCAGCGCGTCGGGGACTAGGTTAGAGACCCAGTACTTC
cdr3_aa: CASSASGTRLETQYF

d_call: NA
v_call: TRBV3-1/TRBV3-2
cdr3_length: 20
clone_size: NA
j_call: TRBJ1-1
cdr3_nt: TGTGCCAGCAGCCAAGATCTATTAGGGCGGGGGCGACTAGGGAACACTGAAGCTTTCTTT
cdr3_aa: CASSQDLLGRGRLGNTEAFF